This T cell receptor (beta chain) was sequenced during a study of cytomegalovirus exposure and HLA in healthy donors. As concerns this clone: Its matching antigen is unknown.

Study results and limitations: Cytomegalovirus association was listed for around 180 TCR beta chains. Later on, an analysis showed TCR association rates differing by HLA locus, with DRB1 the most and HLA-C the fewest. Later analysis demonstrated an association between a missense DCLRE1C variant and TCR beta V- and J-gene trimming.

Trimming pared 7 bases from V and 0 bases from J, leaving 9 bases between. CDR3 length: 14 amino acids. CDR1 and CDR2 (germline): SNHLY, FYNNEI. The PCR was carried out with 60 Vbeta primers and 13 Jbeta primers. Sequenced by immunoSEQ multiplex PCR; TCRdb stores in-frame clones only, minus some. Of tens of thousands of clones listed, about 53% are singletons. The specimen was PBMCs. The origin of this receptor is a middle-aged woman in good health and CMV-seropositive. The chain couples TRBV2 to TRBJ2-2; possibly TRBD2 for D (5 bases). This CDR3 is CASTILANTGELFF. The CDR3 nucleotides are TGTGCCAGCACGATACTAGCGAACACCGGGGAGCTGTTTTTT.